This is a list of T cell receptor beta chains from one sample in a study of early T cells in non-severe SARS-CoV-2 infection. TCRdb re-called the 5' RACE reads with MiXCR, one entry per CDR3 protein. The data hold some 46,000 distinct CDR3 sequences, with roughly 6.1% observed a single time. The starting material was whole blood, obtained at baseline. The origin of the receptors is an adult who was a healthcare worker with PCR-confirmed SARS-CoV-2 infection or an uninfected control (not recorded which). CDR3s include the opening cysteine and the closing phenylalanine or tryptophan. The order of the fields is J gene, clone size, V gene, D gene, CDR3 DNA, CDR3 protein. D genes are given only for firm matches. Size is omitted from some rows. Given values are once, few, many or a class for expanded clones.

TRBJ2-7 | many | TRBV4-1 | NA | TGCGCCAGCAGCCTGGACAGTACCTCCTACGAGCAGTACTTC | CASSLDSTSYEQYF
TRBJ1-5 | many | TRBV5-1 | NA | TGCGCCAGCAGCCGGGGACTGGGGGGCAATCAGCCCCAGCATTTT | CASSRGLGGNQPQHF
TRBJ1-4 | few | TRBV11-2 | NA | TGTGCCAGCAGTTCATACGGGGGGAATGAAAAACTGTTTTTT | CASSSYGGNEKLFF
TRBJ2-7 | few | TRBV5-1 | NA | TGCGCCAGCAGCCTCGGATTCGCTACCTCCTACGAGCAGTACTTC | CASSLGFATSYEQYF
TRBJ2-5 | NA | TRBV2 | TRBD1 | TGTGCCAGCCTCCGGGACAGATCCCAAGAGACCCAGTACTTC | CASLRDRSQETQYF
TRBJ2-1 | many | TRBV7-6 | NA | TGTGCCAGCAGCTTAAGCGGAGGTCTACATGAGCAGTTCTTC | CASSLSGGLHEQFF
TRBJ2-3 | NA | TRBV20-1 | NA | TGCAGTGCTACCAGTCGCCCAGATACGCAGTATTTT | CSATSRPDTQYF
TRBJ1-1 | NA | TRBV11-1 | NA | TGTGCCAGCAGCTTTTCCCCTTTTGAAACTGAAGCTTTCTTT | CASSFSPFETEAFF
TRBJ2-7 | NA | TRBV19 | NA | TGTGCCAGTAGCCCCGATAGGCGCGAGCAGTACTTC | CASSPDRREQYF
TRBJ2-2 | NA | TRBV12-3/TRBV12-4 | TRBD2 | TGTGCCATCCCGAGCCAGCGGGAGAACACCGGGGAGCTGTTTTTT | CAIPSQRENTGELFF
TRBJ1-2 | many | TRBV7-9 | NA | TGTGCCAGCAGCCCGGACCCACGGCTCGGCTACACCTTC | CASSPDPRLGYTF
TRBJ2-3 | many | TRBV19 | NA | TGTGCCAGTAGTAAGACTATCGATGGGGGAGATACGCAGTATTTT | CASSKTIDGGDTQYF
TRBJ2-2 | many | TRBV3-1 | TRBD2 | TGTGCCAGCAGCCCACTAGCGGGGAACACCGGGGAGCTGTTTTTT | CASSPLAGNTGELFF
TRBJ2-7 | many | TRBV7-9 | NA | TGTGCCAGCAGCACTGCCGGGCCCCCTACTCAGTACTTC | CASSTAGPPTQYF